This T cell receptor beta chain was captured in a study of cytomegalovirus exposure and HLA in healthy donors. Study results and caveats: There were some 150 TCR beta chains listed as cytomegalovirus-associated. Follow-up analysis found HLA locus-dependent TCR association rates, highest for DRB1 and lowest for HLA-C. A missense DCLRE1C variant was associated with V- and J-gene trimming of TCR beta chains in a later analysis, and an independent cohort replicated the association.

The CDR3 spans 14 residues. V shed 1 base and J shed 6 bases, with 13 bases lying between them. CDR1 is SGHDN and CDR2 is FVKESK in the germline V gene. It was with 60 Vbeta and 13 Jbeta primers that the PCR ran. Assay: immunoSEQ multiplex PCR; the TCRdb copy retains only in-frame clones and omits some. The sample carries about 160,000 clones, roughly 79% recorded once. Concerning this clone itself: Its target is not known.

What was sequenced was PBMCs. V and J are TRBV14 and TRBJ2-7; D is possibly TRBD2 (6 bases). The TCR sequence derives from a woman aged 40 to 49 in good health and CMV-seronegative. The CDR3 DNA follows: TGTGCCAGCAGCCAAGGAACGGGAGACCGCGAGCAGTACTTC. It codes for CASSQGTGDREQYF.